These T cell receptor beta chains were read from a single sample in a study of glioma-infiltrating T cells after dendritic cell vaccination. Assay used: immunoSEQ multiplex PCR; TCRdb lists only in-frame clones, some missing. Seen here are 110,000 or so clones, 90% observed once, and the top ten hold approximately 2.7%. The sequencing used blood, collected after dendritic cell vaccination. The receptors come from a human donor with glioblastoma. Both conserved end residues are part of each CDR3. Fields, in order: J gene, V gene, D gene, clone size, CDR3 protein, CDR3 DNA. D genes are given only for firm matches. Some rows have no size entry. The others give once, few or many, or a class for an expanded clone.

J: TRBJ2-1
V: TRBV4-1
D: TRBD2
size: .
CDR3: CASSLGLAGEQFF
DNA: TGCGCCAGCAGCCTGGGACTAGCGGGTGAGCAGTTCTTC

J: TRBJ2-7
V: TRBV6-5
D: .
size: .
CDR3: CASSYGRGGTYEQYF
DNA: TGTGCCAGCAGTTACGGTAGGGGGGGGACCTACGAGCAGTACTTC

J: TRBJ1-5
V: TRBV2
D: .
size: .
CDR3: CASSRQVNQPQHF
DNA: TGTGCCAGCAGTCGACAGGTTAATCAGCCCCAGCATTTT

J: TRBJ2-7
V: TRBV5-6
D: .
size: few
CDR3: CASSLAVSDYEQYF
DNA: TGTGCCAGCAGCTTGGCCGTCAGCGATTACGAGCAGTACTTC

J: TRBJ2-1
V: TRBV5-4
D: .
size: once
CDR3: CASGVVGQGRYNEQFF
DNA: TGTGCCAGCGGGGTCGTTGGGCAGGGAAGGTACAATGAGCAGTTCTTC

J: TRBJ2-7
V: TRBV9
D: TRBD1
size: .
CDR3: CASSGQGGSGEQYF
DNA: TGTGCCAGCAGCGGACAGGGGGGGTCTGGGGAGCAGTACTTC

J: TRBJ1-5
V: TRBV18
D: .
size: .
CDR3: CASSPGRDSNQPQHF
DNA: TGTGCCAGCTCACCCGGGAGGGATAGCAATCAGCCCCAGCATTTT

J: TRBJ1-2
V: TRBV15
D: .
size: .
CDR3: CAATSSSLLGGYTF
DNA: TGTGCCGCCACTAGCTCCTCACTCCTCGGGGGCTACACCTTC

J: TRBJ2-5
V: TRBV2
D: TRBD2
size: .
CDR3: CASSDVVAGAETQYF
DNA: TGTGCCAGCAGTGACGTGGTAGCGGGAGCAGAGACCCAGTACTTC

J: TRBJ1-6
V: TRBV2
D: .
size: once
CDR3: CASSELVQGNSPLHF
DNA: TGTGCCAGCAGTGAACTAGTCCAGGGAAATTCACCCCTCCACTTT

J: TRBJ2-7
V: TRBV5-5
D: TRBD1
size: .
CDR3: CASSAGGYEQYF
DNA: TGTGCCAGCAGCGCAGGGGGCTACGAGCAGTACTTC

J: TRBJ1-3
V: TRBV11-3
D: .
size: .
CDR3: CASRSRELTGNF
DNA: TGTGCCAGCAGATCCAGGGAGCTGACAGGAAATTTT

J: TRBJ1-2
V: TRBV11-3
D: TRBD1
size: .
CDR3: CASSSDRVHGYTF
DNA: TGTGCCAGCAGCTCCGACAGGGTCCATGGCTACACCTTC

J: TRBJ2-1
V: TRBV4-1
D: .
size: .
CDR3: CASSQERGVAINEQFF
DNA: TGCGCCAGCAGCCAAGAACGAGGAGTTGCTATCAATGAGCAGTTCTTC

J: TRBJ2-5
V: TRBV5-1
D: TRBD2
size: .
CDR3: CASSYRPGLAGSPETQYF
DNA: TGCGCCAGCAGCTACCGACCGGGACTAGCGGGGAGTCCAGAGACCCAGTACTTC

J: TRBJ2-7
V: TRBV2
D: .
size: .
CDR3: CASISPGGRSYEQYF
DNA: TGTGCCAGCATTTCCCCTGGCGGGCGCTCCTACGAGCAGTACTTC

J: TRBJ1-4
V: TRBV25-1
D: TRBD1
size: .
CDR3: CASSEYSQGGKLFF
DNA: TGTGCCAGCAGTGAATATTCTCAGGGGGGAAAACTGTTTTTT

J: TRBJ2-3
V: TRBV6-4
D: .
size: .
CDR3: CASSDGLASDTQYF
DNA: TGTGCCAGCAGTGACGGCCTAGCGTCAGATACGCAGTATTTT

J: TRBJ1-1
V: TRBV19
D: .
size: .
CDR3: CASSVDGGTEAFF
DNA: TGTGCCAGTAGTGTGGACGGAGGGACTGAAGCTTTCTTT

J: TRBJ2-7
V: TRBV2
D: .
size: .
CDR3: CASSLAGNYEQYF
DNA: TGTGCCAGCAGTTTGGCAGGTAACTACGAGCAGTACTTC

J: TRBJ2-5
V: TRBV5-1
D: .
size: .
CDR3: CASSLEGREETQYF
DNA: TGCGCCAGCAGCTTGGAGGGCAGGGAAGAGACCCAGTACTTC

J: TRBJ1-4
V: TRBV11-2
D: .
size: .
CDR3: CASSLDGGNEKLFF
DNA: TGTGCCAGCAGCTTAGACGGAGGGAACGAAAAACTGTTTTTT

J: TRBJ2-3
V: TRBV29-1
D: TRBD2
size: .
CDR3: CSVKESGGPSTDTQYF
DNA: TGCAGCGTTAAGGAGTCGGGAGGGCCTAGCACAGATACGCAGTATTTT

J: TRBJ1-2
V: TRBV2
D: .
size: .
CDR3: CASSEEGLAEDYGYTF
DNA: TGTGCCAGCAGTGAGGAGGGTCTCGCCGAGGACTATGGCTACACCTTC

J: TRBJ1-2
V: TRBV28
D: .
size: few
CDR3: CASSLAAGVGGYTF
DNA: TGTGCCAGCAGTTTAGCCGCAGGGGTGGGTGGCTACACCTTC

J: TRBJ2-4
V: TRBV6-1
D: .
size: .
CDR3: CASSEEGEGAKNIQYF
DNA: TGTGCCAGCAGTGAAGAAGGGGAAGGGGCCAAAAACATTCAGTACTTC

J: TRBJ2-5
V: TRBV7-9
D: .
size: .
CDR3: CASSLVAGLAAETQYF
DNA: TGTGCCAGCAGCTTAGTCGCAGGGTTGGCGGCAGAGACCCAGTACTTC

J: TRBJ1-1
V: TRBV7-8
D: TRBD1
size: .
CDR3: CASSLGLPTGGIFAEAFF
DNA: TGTGCCAGCAGCTTAGGATTGCCGACAGGGGGAATTTTCGCTGAAGCTTTCTTT

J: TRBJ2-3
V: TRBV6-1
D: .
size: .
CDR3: CASSDTLAEVADTQYF
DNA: TGTGCCAGCAGTGACACCCTGGCCGAGGTAGCAGATACGCAGTATTTT

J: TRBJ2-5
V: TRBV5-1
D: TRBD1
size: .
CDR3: CASSLGGAGGSETQYF
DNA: TGCGCCAGCAGCTTGGGGGGGGCAGGGGGCTCAGAGACCCAGTACTTC

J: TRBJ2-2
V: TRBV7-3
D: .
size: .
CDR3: CASSGQPANTGELFF
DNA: TGTGCCAGCAGCGGACAGCCCGCGAACACCGGGGAGCTGTTTTTT

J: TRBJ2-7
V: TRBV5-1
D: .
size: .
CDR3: CASSFLGDEQYF
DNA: TGCGCCAGCAGCTTTTTGGGAGACGAGCAGTACTTC

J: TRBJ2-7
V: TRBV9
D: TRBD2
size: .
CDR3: CASSATSGRIYEQYF
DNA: TGTGCCAGCAGCGCGACTAGCGGAAGAATCTACGAGCAGTACTTC

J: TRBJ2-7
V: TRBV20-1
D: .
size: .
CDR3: CSAGRGYEQYF
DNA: TGCAGTGCGGGCCGGGGCTACGAGCAGTACTTC

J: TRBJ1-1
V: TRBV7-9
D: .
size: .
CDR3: CASSLGLGNTEAFF
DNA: TGTGCCAGCAGCTTAGGTCTAGGGAACACTGAAGCTTTCTTT

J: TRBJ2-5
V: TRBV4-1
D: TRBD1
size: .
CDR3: CASSQDGTDFQETQYF
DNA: TGCGCCAGCAGCCAAGATGGGACAGATTTTCAAGAGACCCAGTACTTC

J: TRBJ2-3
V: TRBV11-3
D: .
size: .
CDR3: CASSASGVPDTQYF
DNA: TGTGCCAGCAGCGCCTCCGGGGTCCCAGATACGCAGTATTTT

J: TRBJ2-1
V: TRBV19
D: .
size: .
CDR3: CASSIRGTDEQFF
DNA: TGTGCCAGTAGTATACGGGGTACGGATGAGCAGTTCTTC

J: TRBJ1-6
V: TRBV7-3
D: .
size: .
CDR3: CASSTTGNSPLHF
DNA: TGTGCCAGCAGCACTACAGGGAATTCCCCCCTCCACTTT

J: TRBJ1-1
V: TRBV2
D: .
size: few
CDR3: CASSRGMNTEAFF
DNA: TGTGCCAGCAGTAGGGGGATGAACACTGAAGCTTTCTTT

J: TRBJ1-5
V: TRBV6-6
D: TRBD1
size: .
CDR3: CASSYSGQGEPQHF
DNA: TGTGCCAGCAGTTACTCGGGACAGGGTGAGCCCCAGCATTTT

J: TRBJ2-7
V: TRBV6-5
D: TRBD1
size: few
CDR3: CASSRAGTAPKQYF
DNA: TGTGCCAGCAGCCGAGCTGGGACAGCCCCCAAGCAGTACTTC

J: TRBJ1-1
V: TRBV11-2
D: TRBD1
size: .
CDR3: CASSPDRGSEAFF
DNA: TGTGCCAGCAGCCCGGACAGGGGATCTGAAGCTTTCTTT

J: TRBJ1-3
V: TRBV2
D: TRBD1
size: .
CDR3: CASREGARKNTIYF
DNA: TGTGCCAGCAGGGAGGGGGCAAGGAAGAACACCATATATTTT

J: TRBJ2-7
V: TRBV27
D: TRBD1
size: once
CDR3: CASSLSPTGDEQYF
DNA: TGTGCCAGCAGTCTATCCCCGACAGGGGACGAGCAGTACTTC

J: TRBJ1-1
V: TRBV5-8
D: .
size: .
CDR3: CASSPQGHRGLYTEAFF
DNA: TGTGCCAGCAGCCCGCAAGGTCATCGGGGTCTGTACACTGAAGCTTTCTTT

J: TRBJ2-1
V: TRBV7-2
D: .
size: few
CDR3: CASEGGRVWGEQFF
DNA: TGTGCCAGCGAGGGGGGGAGGGTTTGGGGTGAGCAGTTCTTC

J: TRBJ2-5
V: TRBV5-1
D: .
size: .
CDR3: CASSLGGEGKETQYF
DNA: TGCGCCAGCAGCTTGGGGGGGGAAGGTAAAGAGACCCAGTACTTC

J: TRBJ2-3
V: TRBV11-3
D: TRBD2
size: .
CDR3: CASSGTRRDTQYF
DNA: TGTGCCAGCAGCGGGACTAGACGGGATACGCAGTATTTT

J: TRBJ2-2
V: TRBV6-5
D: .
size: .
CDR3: CASSSSTGRWTGELFF
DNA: .

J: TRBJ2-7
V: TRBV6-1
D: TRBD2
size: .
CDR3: CASSVSAGVLSYEQYF
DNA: TGTGCCAGCAGTGTATCTGCGGGAGTTTTGTCCTACGAGCAGTACTTC

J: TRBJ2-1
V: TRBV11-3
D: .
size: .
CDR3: CASAGEFRGNEQFF
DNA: TGTGCCAGCGCTGGGGAATTTCGGGGCAATGAGCAGTTCTTC

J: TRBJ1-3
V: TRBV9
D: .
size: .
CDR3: CASSLRGYSGNTIYF
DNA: TGTGCCAGCAGCCTCCGCGGGTACTCTGGAAACACCATATATTTT

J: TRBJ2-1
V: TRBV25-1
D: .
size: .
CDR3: CASSVSGGNEQFF
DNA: TGTGCCAGCAGTGTATCAGGAGGAAATGAGCAGTTCTTC

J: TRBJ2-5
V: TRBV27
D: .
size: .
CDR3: CASSRETQETQYF
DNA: TGTGCCAGCAGTAGAGAGACACAAGAGACCCAGTACTTC

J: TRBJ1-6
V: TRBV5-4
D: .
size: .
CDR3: CASSLSGNSPLHF
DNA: TGTGCCAGCAGCTTGTCCGGGAATTCACCCCTCCACTTT

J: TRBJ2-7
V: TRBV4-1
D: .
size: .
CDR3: CASSLSGSSSYEQYF
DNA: TGCGCCAGCAGCCTTTCAGGTTCCAGCTCCTACGAGCAGTACTTC

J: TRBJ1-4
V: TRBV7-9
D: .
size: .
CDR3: CASTGWKGSNEKLFF
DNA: TGTGCCAGCACCGGATGGAAGGGGTCTAATGAAAAACTGTTTTTT

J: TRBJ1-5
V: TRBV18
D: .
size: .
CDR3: CASSLAGFSNQPQHF
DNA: TGTGCCAGCTCACTTGCAGGGTTTAGCAATCAGCCCCAGCATTTT